The 19 T cell receptor beta chains below were found in one sample sequenced in a study of cytomegalovirus exposure and HLA in healthy donors. 13 Jbeta primers and 60 Vbeta primers were used for the PCR. Profiling relied on immunoSEQ multiplex PCR, and the TCRdb table lists in-frame clones only, not all of them. Of approximately 77,000 clones listed, around three quarters are singletons. The source material was PBMCs. These receptors were collected from a man aged 40-49 years in good health and CMV-seronegative.

The chain has TRBV6-5 and TRBJ1-6; D uncertain. Germline V gene data show CDR1 as MNHEY and CDR2 as SVGAGI. The CDR3 covers 13 residues. V was cut by 8 bases and J by 10 bases, with 15 bases left in between. The CDR3 DNA follows: TGTGCCAGCGGGAGGGAAGTTAGGTCACCCCTCCACTTT. The encoded protein is CASGREVRSPLHF.

This clone was observed a handful of times. This chain links TRBV5-4 with TRBJ1-2; 9 bases line up with TRBD1. Looked up from germline, CDR1 is SGHNT and CDR2 is YYREEE (reference sequence). V shed 3 bases, J shed 8 bases, and the junction held 14 bases outside the gene matches. CDR3 size: 16 residues. CDR3 region: CASSSRTGEHSGGYTF. For the CDR3, the DNA is TGTGCCAGCAGCTCCCGGACAGGGGAACATTCGGGGGGCTACACCTTC.

This sequence joins TRBV11-1 and TRBJ2-7; 9 nucleotides line up with TRBD1. The CDR3 spans 14 residues. Germline CDR1 and CDR2: SGHAT and FQDESV (reference sequence). V lost 7 bases and J lost 2; bases outside the gene matches: 6. The CDR3 DNA is TGTGCCAGCACTTTGGACAGGGGTGCCTACGAGCAGTACTTC. Protein sequence: CASTLDRGAYEQYF.

V gene TRBV5-4 combines with J gene TRBJ2-7, with 8 bases matching TRBD2. CDR1 is SGHNT, CDR2 YYREEE, per germline (reference sequence). The CDR3 runs 14 residues. The ends lost 2 bases at V and 1 base at J; junction bases unmatched: 2. Here the CDR3 reads CASSFREGSYEQYF. The DNA for the CDR3 is TGTGCCAGCAGCTTTCGGGAGGGATCCTACGAGCAGTACTTC.

V gene TRBV7-3 combines with J gene TRBJ2-3, with a weak D call TRBD1 (6 bases). The CDR3 spans 14 residues. V lost 3 bases, J lost 2 bases, and 9 bases lay in between. Germline V gene lookup returns CDR1 SGHTA and CDR2 FQGTGA. The CDR3 loop reads CASSLDRNTDTQYF. CDR3 nucleotides: TGTGCCAGCAGCTTGGACAGAAACACAGATACGCAGTATTTT.

This clone showed up just a few times. The chain joins TRBV30 to TRBJ2-7, with a tentative D call TRBD1 (7 bases). CDR1 and CDR2 from the germline V gene are GTSNPN and SVGIG (reference sequence). CDR3 length: 13 amino acids. Trimming shortened V by 3 bases and J by 3 bases, and 12 bases separated the two germline ends. CDR3 sequence reads: CAWRAGQFYEQYF. The CDR3 nucleotides read TGTGCCTGGAGGGCGGGACAGTTCTACGAGCAGTACTTC.

The chain couples TRBV5-4 to TRBJ2-6; the match to TRBD1 covers 10 bases. Germline V lookup: CDR1 SGHNT, CDR2 YYREEE (reference sequence). Trimming took 4 bases from V and 3 from J; bases not matched to a gene: 4. The CDR3 is 16 residues long. The CDR3 DNA follows: TGTGCCAGCAGCAGGACAGGGGGTTATGGGGCCAACGTCCTGACTTTC. Amino acid sequence: CASSRTGGYGANVLTF.

This clone was seen a few times. The chain combines TRBV7-3 with TRBJ2-1; TRBD2 matches 8 bases. The CDR3 totals 18 residues. Germline CDR1 reads SGHTA; CDR2 reads FQGTGA. Losses at the gene ends were 1 base for V and 6 bases for J; bases not matched to a gene: 14. CDR3 in amino acids: CASSLIGALAGRGNEQFF. CDR3 sequence (DNA): TGTGCCAGCAGCTTAATTGGGGCCCTAGCGGGTAGGGGCAATGAGCAGTTCTTC.

The rearrangement joins TRBV21-1 to TRBJ1-5; TRBD1 was called by the table and not checked on the DNA. TRBV21-1 is recorded as a pseudogene. The CDR3 extends over 17 amino acids. CDR3 in amino acids: CASSKRYTGTVRQPQHF. In nucleotides, the CDR3 is TGTGCCAGCAGCAAAAGGTACACCGGGACAGTACGTCAGCCCCAGCATTTT.

The chain couples TRBV25-1 to TRBJ2-2, with TRBD1 matching over 9 bases. The germline CDR1 and CDR2 sequences are MGHDK and SYGVNS. V lost 3 bases, J lost 6 bases, and 14 bases stayed unmatched. This CDR3 is built from 18 residues. The CDR3 sequence is CASSDPRTGAFTSGELFF. Written as DNA, the CDR3 is TGTGCCAGCAGTGATCCCAGGACAGGGGCATTTACGTCCGGGGAGCTGTTTTTT.

This clone was seen once. The rearrangement links TRBV7-8 to TRBJ1-1, with a weak D call TRBD1 (5 bases). V was clipped by 3 bases and J by 4 bases, with 12 bases between them. This CDR3 is built from 14 residues. Germline CDR1 is SGHVS and CDR2 is FQNEAQ. CDR3 DNA sequence: TGTGCCAGCAGCTTCTGGCAGGGAAGCACTGAAGCTTTCTTT. Translated: CASSFWQGSTEAFF.

The chain carries TRBV10-3 and TRBJ2-3; 11 bases agree with TRBD2. V lost 5 bases, J lost 0 bases, and 4 bases stayed unmatched. Germline V gene data show CDR1 as ENHRY and CDR2 as SYGVKD. CDR3 length: 16 residues. CDR3 protein: CAISSLAGVSTDTQYF. The CDR3 DNA reads TGTGCCATCAGTTCACTAGCGGGAGTTAGCACAGATACGCAGTATTTT.

This clone was picked up a small number of times. This rearrangement joins TRBV2 to TRBJ2-5; TRBD2 matches at 8 bases. V lost 6 bases to trimming and J lost 4 bases; unmatched junction nucleotides: 10. The length of the CDR3 is 15 residues. Germline CDR1 and CDR2: SNHLY and FYNNEI. The CDR3 reads CASRAPGLVIETQYF. In nucleotides, the CDR3 is TGTGCCAGCAGGGCGCCGGGACTAGTTATAGAGACCCAGTACTTC.

V usage is TRBV5-1 and J usage is TRBJ1-4, with 7 positions matching TRBD1. The CDR3 consists of 14 residues. CDR1 and CDR2 from the germline V gene are SGHRS and YFSETQ. J gave up 6 bases and V 0 bases, and 2 bases lay outside the gene matches. CDR3 DNA: TGCGCCAGCAGCTTGGGGACAGGACATGAAAAACTGTTTTTT. Translated: CASSLGTGHEKLFF.

By share of the sample, this clone is medium-sized. The CDR3 bases are TGTGCCAGCAGCACCTACTACGAGCAGTACTTC. As protein: CASSTYYEQYF. This sequence joins TRBV7-9 and TRBJ2-7; D not resolved. Germline assignment: CDR1 SEHNR and CDR2 FQNEAQ (reference sequence). This CDR3 is 11 amino acids long. V gave up 5 bases and J gave up 3 bases, with 5 bases separating them.

The chain uses TRBV5-1 and TRBJ2-1, with 7 bases aligning to TRBD2. Germline V gives CDR1 SGHRS, CDR2 YFSETQ. This CDR3 region has 16 residues. V lost 3 bases and J lost 6; bases outside the gene matches: 12. The CDR3 region has the DNA TGCGCCAGCAGCTCTGACGGCGGGAGTGGGGGCAATGAGCAGTTCTTC. Its protein product is CASSSDGGSGGNEQFF. The full variable domain, in which reference TRBV5-1 and TRBJ2-1 provide the parts outside the CDR3, is KAGVTQTPRYLIKTRGQQVTLSCSPISGHRSVSWYQQTPGQGLQFLFEYFSETQRNKGNFPGRFSGRQFSNSRSEMNVSTLELGDSALYLCASSSDGGSGGNEQFFGPGTRLTVL.

The rearrangement joins TRBV9 to TRBJ1-2; 8 nucleotides agree with TRBD1. In germline, CDR1 is SGDLS, CDR2 YYNGEE. The CDR3 has 15 amino acids. V was clipped by 0 bases and J by 3 bases; unmatched bases: 4. The CDR3 sequence: CASSVAGTGDYGYTF. The CDR3 nucleotides read TGTGCCAGCAGCGTAGCAGGGACAGGCGACTATGGCTACACCTTC.

The gene calls are TRBV4-2 and TRBJ2-7; unclear D gene. Trimming took off 1 base at V and 2 bases at J, with 9 bases between the two ends. Germline CDR1 and CDR2: LGHNA and YNFKEQ. The CDR3 runs to 14 residues. The CDR3 loop reads CASSQAGFTYEQYF. The CDR3 coding sequence is TGTGCCAGCAGCCAAGCCGGGTTTACCTACGAGCAGTACTTC.

The gene calls are TRBV30 and TRBJ2-5; D perhaps matches TRBD2 (5 bases). The DNA end is more similar to TRBJ2-7, so the J call may be wrong. Germline CDR1 GTSNPN, CDR2 SVGIG (reference sequence). CDR3 length: 14 amino acids. CDR3 nucleotides: TGTGCCTGGAATTTGGCTAGCATTAGCCACGAGCAGTACTTC. Its protein product is CAWNLASISHEQYF.